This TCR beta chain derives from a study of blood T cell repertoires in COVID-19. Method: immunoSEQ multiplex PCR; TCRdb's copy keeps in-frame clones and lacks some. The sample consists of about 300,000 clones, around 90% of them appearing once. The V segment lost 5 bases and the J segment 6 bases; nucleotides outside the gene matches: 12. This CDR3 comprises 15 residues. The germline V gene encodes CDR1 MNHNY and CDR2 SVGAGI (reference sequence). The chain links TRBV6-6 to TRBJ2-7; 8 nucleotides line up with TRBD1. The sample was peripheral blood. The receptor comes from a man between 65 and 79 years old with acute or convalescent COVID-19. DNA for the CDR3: TGTGCCAGCAGTAAACCCCTTGGACAGGGTGGCGAGCAGTACTTC. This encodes CASSKPLGQGGEQYF.